Presented here are 13 T cell receptor beta chains from one specimen sequenced in a study of T-cell memory formation after mild COVID-19. TCRdb itself ran the 5' RACE reads through MiXCR, one entry per CDR3 protein. The repertoire has under 250,000 distinct CDR3 sequences, about 10% of them found once; the top ten carry approximately 3%. The sequencing input was PBMCs or a T cell subset sorted from them (not recorded which). These receptors came from a man younger than 35 who had mild COVID-19 (a few samples of this study predate the infection). Cell type and time point are not known.

This chain joins TRBV9 and TRBJ2-1; D may be TRBD2 (7 bases). This CDR3 region has 15 residues. Germline loops: CDR1 SGDLS, CDR2 YYNGEE. Trimming took off 0 bases at V and 9 bases at J, with 16 bases between the two ends. CDR3 region: CASSVELRGGGEQFF. CDR3 coding DNA: TGTGCCAGCAGCGTAGAATTGCGGGGAGGGGGTGAGCAGTTCTTC.

The chain uses TRBV3-1 and TRBJ2-2; 10 bases align to TRBD1. V trimming: 3 bases; J trimming: 3 bases; junction bases outside the gene matches: 4. The length of the CDR3 is 16 residues. Germline V CDR1 and CDR2: LGHDT, YNNKEL (reference sequence). The CDR3 reads CASSHGQGVYTGELFF. The CDR3 DNA reads TGTGCCAGCAGCCACGGACAGGGGGTTTACACCGGGGAGCTGTTTTTT.

This rearrangement joins TRBV9 to TRBJ1-2; 10 positions match TRBD1. V lost 2 bases and J lost 5; bases outside the gene matches: 6. This CDR3 spans 15 amino acids. Germline loops: CDR1 SGDLS, CDR2 YYNGEE. The CDR3 region is CASSVTGTGDYGYTF. The CDR3 coding sequence is TGTGCCAGCAGCGTTACAGGGACAGGGGATTATGGCTACACCTTC.

This clonotype has more than one count but fewer than ten. The rearrangement uses TRBV27 and TRBJ2-1; TRBD2 aligns across 8 bases. V shed 5 bases, J shed 6 bases, and the junction held 15 bases outside the gene matches. Germline CDR1 MNHEY, CDR2 SMNVEV (reference sequence). The CDR3 totals 17 residues. The CDR3 bases are TGTGCCAGCAGTCCTAGTGGGCGCGGGGGGTCTTTCAATGAGCAGTTCTTC. It translates to CASSPSGRGGSFNEQFF.

The sample holds many counts of this clonotype. The chain couples TRBV5-6 to TRBJ2-1, with 9 bases that match TRBD1. V dropped 4 bases and J dropped 6; count of bases not matched to a gene: 8. Germline V CDR1 and CDR2: SGHDT, YYEEEE. CDR3 length equals 15 residues. The CDR3 coding sequence is TGTGCCAGCAGCGACCCGGGACAGGGAAGCAATGAGCAGTTCTTC. Residues: CASSDPGQGSNEQFF.

At least ten counts were recorded for this clonotype. The chain carries TRBV5-1 and TRBJ1-2, with D maybe TRBD1 (6 bases). Per the germline V gene, CDR1 is SGHRS and CDR2 is YFSETQ. Trimming removed 9 bases at V and 8 bases at J, with 17 bases between. This CDR3 contains 12 residues. The CDR3, as DNA: TGCGCCACTAAACAGGGTGAGGAGGGCTACACCTTC. It yields the protein CATKQGEEGYTF.

There are a few counts of this clonotype. This rearrangement joins TRBV18 to TRBJ1-1; 8 bases match TRBD1. The V gene end was trimmed by 6 bases and the J gene end by 1 base; junction bases not matched to a gene: 1. The CDR3 totals 13 residues. Germline loops: CDR1 KGHSH, CDR2 LQKENI. The CDR3 DNA reads as TGTGCCAGCTCGACAGGGGAGAACACTGAAGCTTTCTTT. Its protein is CASSTGENTEAFF. The full variable domain, its missing parts supplied by reference TRBV18 and TRBJ1-1, is NAGVMQNPRHLVRRRGQEARLRCSPMKGHSHVYWYRQLPEEGLKFMVYLQKENIIDESGMPKERFSAEFPKEGPSILRIQQVVRGDSAAYFCASSTGENTEAFFGQGTRLTVV.

This clonotype was counted between two and nine times. The chain is built from TRBV5-1 and TRBJ1-2; D perhaps matches TRBD1 (6 bases). The CDR3 spans 15 residues. Germline assignment: CDR1 SGHRS and CDR2 YFSETQ. Trimming removed 3 bases at V and 7 bases at J, with 19 bases between. The CDR3 sequence is CASSWAFTGTFGYTF. CDR3 bases: TGCGCCAGCAGCTGGGCCTTTACAGGGACTTTTGGCTACACCTTC.

The rearrangement uses TRBV4-3 and TRBJ2-1, with D unresolved. CDR1 LGHNA and CDR2 YSLEER come from the germline V gene. The CDR3 consists of 11 residues. Trimming left V 0 bases short and J 6 bases short, with 0 bases between. CDR3 nucleotides: TGCGCCAGCAGCCAAGACAATGAGCAGTTCTTC. Translation gives CASSQDNEQFF.

The table lists this clonotype with a few counts. V is TRBV20-1 and J is TRBJ1-1; no clear D gene. Germline CDR1 and CDR2: DFQATT and SNEGSKA (reference sequence). The CDR3 runs to 14 residues. Trimming pared 3 bases from V and 0 bases from J, leaving 11 bases between. The CDR3 DNA is TGCAGTGCTAGTATACCCCCTCTGAACACTGAAGCTTTCTTT. Amino acid sequence: CSASIPPLNTEAFF.

This clonotype was counted a few times. The V gene is TRBV7-2, the J gene TRBJ2-1, with D tentatively TRBD2 (7 bases). The CDR3 extends over 19 amino acids. Germline V gene lookup returns CDR1 SGHTA and CDR2 FQGNSA. Trimming stripped 6 bases from V and 0 bases from J, with 24 bases between. The CDR3 reads CASRIRGARALNSYNEQFF. CDR3 nucleotides: TGTGCCAGCAGAATACGGGGGGCGCGGGCCCTTAACTCCTACAATGAGCAGTTCTTC.

This clonotype has more than one count but fewer than ten. This chain uses TRBV5-4 with TRBJ2-7; D uncertain. The CDR3 runs to 13 residues. Germline CDR1 is SGHNT and CDR2 is YYREEE (reference sequence). Trimming pared 2 bases from V and 3 bases from J, leaving 9 bases between. CDR3 residues: CASSFNTGYEQYF. The CDR3 DNA follows: TGTGCCAGCAGCTTCAACACGGGCTACGAGCAGTACTTC. Variable domain in full (rest from reference TRBV5-4 and TRBJ2-7): ETGVTQSPTHLIKTRGQQVTLRCSSQSGHNTVSWYQQALGQGPQFIFQYYREEENGRGNFPPRFSGLQFPNYSSELNVNALELDDSALYLCASSFNTGYEQYFGPGTRLTVT.

The chain combines TRBV7-2 with TRBJ2-5; no reliable D call. Trimming left V 1 base short and J 1 base short, with 7 bases between. Germline-derived CDR1 and CDR2 are SGHTA and FQGNSA. This CDR3 contains 14 residues. The CDR3 DNA is TGTGCCAGCAGCTTAGTCTCCACCCAAGAGACCCAGTACTTC. It translates to CASSLVSTQETQYF. Drawing the rest from reference TRBV7-2 and TRBJ2-5, the complete variable domain is GAGVSQSPSNKVTEKGKDVELRCDPISGHTALYWYRQSLGQGLEFLIYFQGNSAPDKSGLPSDRFSAERTGGSVSTLTIQRTQQEDSAVYLCASSLVSTQETQYFGPGTRLLVL.